This TCR beta chain comes out of a study of regulatory T cells in long-lasting Graves disease. For the study at large: The term persistent Graves' disease signified upward of 5 years on antithyroid drugs with positive TSH receptor antibodies.

Library construction for TCR beta used iRepertoire HTBI primers and Arm-PCR of CDR3 regions. Using its own MiXCR run on the multiplex PCR reads, TCRdb lists one record per CDR3 protein. The data hold approximately 290,000 distinct CDR3 sequences, with around 21% observed a single time. Time point described: persistent/refractory GD, antithyroid drugs over 5 years with positive TRAb. Making the TCR library involved RNA that had been extracted from PBMCs. This clonotype was picked up a small number of times. The CDR3 runs to 15 residues. Trimming left V 0 bases short and J 2 bases short, with 11 bases between. From germline, CDR1 is LGHNA and CDR2 YSLEER.

Here the sequenced sample was peripheral blood mononuclear cells (PBMCs), taken when the disease was refractory, from a patient treated with antithyroid drugs. V gene TRBV4-3 combines with J gene TRBJ2-7; D tentatively reads TRBD1 or TRBD2 (6 bases each). This clonotype originated in a female donor with Graves disease. CDR3 DNA: TGCGCCAGCAGCCAAGATGGAGGGGGTACCTACGAGCAGTACTTC. This codes for CASSQDGGGTYEQYF.